These 10 T cell receptor beta chains came from one sample sequenced in a study of blood T cell repertoires in COVID-19. Assay used: immunoSEQ multiplex PCR; TCRdb lists only in-frame clones, some missing. The sample lists some 73,000 clones; 70% to 85% were seen once. The specimen sequenced was peripheral blood. These receptors all stem from a woman aged 60-75 years with acute or convalescent COVID-19.

The gene calls are TRBV4-2 and TRBJ2-7; 11 nucleotides align to TRBD2. The CDR3 contains 15 residues. With 5 bases clipped from V and 2 bases from J, the junction kept 5 bases outside the gene matches. Per germline, CDR1 LGHNA and CDR2 YNFKEQ. This CDR3 reads CASSILAGEAYEQYF. CDR3 DNA sequence: TGTGCCAGCAGCATACTAGCGGGAGAGGCCTACGAGCAGTACTTC.

This chain uses TRBV30 with TRBJ1-4, with 7 bases identical to TRBD1. The V gene's germline CDR1 is GTSNPN and CDR2 SVGIG (reference sequence). This CDR3 comprises 15 residues. V was clipped by 0 bases and J by 8 bases; unmatched bases: 9. The CDR3 DNA reads as TGTGCCTGGAGTGTATCAACAGGGGTTCGCGAAAAACTGTTTTTT. It yields the protein CAWSVSTGVREKLFF.

This clone was seen a single time. The chain joins TRBV30 to TRBJ1-2; perhaps TRBD1 as D (5 bases). V lost 0 bases and J lost 8, with 13 bases in between. There are 13 residues in the CDR3. CDR1 is GTSNPN, CDR2 SVGIG, per germline (reference sequence). The CDR3 loop is CAWSVTGEKGYTF. The CDR3 DNA reads TGTGCCTGGAGTGTAACGGGGGAAAAGGGCTACACCTTC.

This clone was recorded once. The chain recombines TRBV27 with TRBJ1-1; D gene unclear. The CDR3 spans 15 residues. Germline assignment: CDR1 MNHEY and CDR2 SMNVEV (reference sequence). With 5 bases removed from V and 10 bases from J, the gap between germline ends came to 23 bases. The CDR3 protein is CASSPLRNGVGRAFF. CDR3 sequence (DNA): TGTGCCAGCAGTCCGCTCCGTAACGGGGTCGGAAGAGCTTTCTTT.

This chain uses TRBV9 with TRBJ2-3; 9 bases fit TRBD1. Per germline, CDR1 SGDLS and CDR2 YYNGEE. The CDR3 loop spans 16 amino acids. Trimming took 4 bases from V and 3 from J; bases not matched to a gene: 9. CDR3 residues: CASSLEGQGFTDTQYF. The CDR3, as DNA: TGTGCCAGCAGCCTAGAGGGACAGGGATTTACAGATACGCAGTATTTT.

V is TRBV7-8 and J is TRBJ2-7, with a possible D match to TRBD2 (5 bases). Trimming cost V 5 bases and J 5 bases, with 22 bases left between them. CDR3 size: 16 residues. Germline V gives CDR1 SGHVS, CDR2 FQNEAQ. CDR3 sequence reads: CASSPWGSVNFNEQYF. The CDR3 region has the DNA TGTGCCAGCAGCCCCTGGGGTAGCGTCAATTTTAACGAGCAGTACTTC. The full variable domain, in which reference TRBV7-8 and TRBJ2-7 provide the parts outside the CDR3, is GAGVSQSPRYKVAKRGQDVALRCDPISGHVSLFWYQQALGQGPEFLTYFQNEAQLDKSGLPSDRFFAERPEGSVSTLKIQRTQQEDSAVYLCASSPWGSVNFNEQYFGPGTRLTVT.

J is TRBJ1-4 and V is TRBV9, with D tentatively TRBD1 (6 bases). The V and J ends lost 5 bases and 4 bases respectively, with 12 bases between them. The CDR3 sequence is 14 residues long. Germline V gene lookup returns CDR1 SGDLS and CDR2 YYNGEE. The CDR3 DNA sequence: TGTGCCAGCAGTACAACAGGGAGTAATGAAAAACTGTTTTTT. Its translation is CASSTTGSNEKLFF.

The chain has TRBV18 and TRBJ1-1, with 9 bases matching TRBD1. V lost 5 bases and J lost 1; bases outside the gene matches: 11. The CDR3 runs 17 residues. CDR1 is KGHSH and CDR2 is LQKENI in the germline V gene. The CDR3 region is CASSSTGTGKSNTEAFF. The CDR3 region has the DNA TGTGCCAGCTCATCTACCGGGACAGGGAAATCGAACACTGAAGCTTTCTTT.

CDR3: CASSLLLTTEAFF. The CDR3 coding sequence is TGTGCCAGCAGTTTATTACTTACCACTGAAGCTTTCTTT. This chain links TRBV12-3 or TRBV12-4 with TRBJ1-1; D is undetermined. The CDR3 is made up of 13 amino acids. Trimming took off 2 bases at V and 4 bases at J, with 8 bases between the two ends.

The DNA for the CDR3 is TGTGCCAGCAGTCCACGACACCCGAACACTGAAGCTTTCTTT. Its translation is CASSPRHPNTEAFF. This sequence joins TRBV6-5 and TRBJ1-1; D unresolved. In germline, CDR1 is MNHEY, CDR2 SVGAGI. This CDR3 has 14 residues. Trimming removed 5 bases at V and 1 base at J, with 11 bases between.